These 5 T cell receptor beta chains were sequenced from one sample in a study of T-cell reconstitution after alpha-beta-depleted transplantation in children (TCRdb year 2016). The library was made by PCR. Instrument used: Illumina HiSeq 2500. TCR libraries were prepared with molecular barcoding, using unique molecular identifiers to normalize TCRbeta repertoire quantification. TCRdb reprocessing: public reads trimmed at Q25 with fastp, clones called with MiXCR, in-frame beta chains kept. Every distinct CDR3 protein forms one entry, paired with its most common genes and DNA. The sample contains 150,000 to 200,000 distinct CDR3 sequences, 11% of them found a single time. The leading ten clones occupy around 14% of the sample. The treatment or condition label on this specimen signifies: allogeneic hematopoietic cell transplantation with graft depleted of TCRalphabeta T cells and CD19 B cells. The sequencing here drew on PBMCs, taken before TCRalphabeta/CD19-depleted stem cell transplant. Source of these receptors: a boy younger than 10 with acute myeloid leukemia, due to receive a stem cell transplant.

This clonotype was found many times. This chain joins TRBV27 and TRBJ1-6, with D unclear. Trimming pared 6 bases from V and 0 bases from J, leaving 12 bases between. CDR3 size: 16 residues. Germline V gives CDR1 MNHEY, CDR2 SMNVEV (reference sequence). The CDR3 nucleotides are TGTGCCAGCAGGTCCGTGAAGAGCTCCTATAATTCACCCCTCCACTTT. Its translation: CASRSVKSSYNSPLHF.

Many counts were recorded for this clonotype. J is TRBJ1-5 and V is TRBV12-3 or TRBV12-4; D is ambiguous. The CDR3 is 16 amino acids. Trimming cost V 3 bases and J 0 bases, with 12 bases left between them. The CDR3, as DNA: TGTGCCAGCAGTTTTAGAGAAACCTATAGCAATCAGCCCCAGCATTTT. Amino acids: CASSFRETYSNQPQHF.

A word on this clonotype: Possible read error: a much larger clone is one base away. This rearrangement joins TRBV6-2 or TRBV6-3 to TRBJ1-5, with a possible D match to TRBD1 (5 bases). Germline CDR1 MNHEY, CDR2 SVGEGT. The ends were cut back, 5 bases at V and 7 bases at J, with 12 bases in the middle. There are 13 residues in the CDR3. The DNA of the CDR3 is TGTGCCAGCAGTGCCGGGACGGGGCAGCCCCAGCATTTT. Translation gives CASSAGTGQPQHF.

In the case of this clonotype: Compared with germline, one end of the junction differs, possibly owing to a read error. The gene calls are TRBV7-2 and TRBJ2-3, with 7 positions matching TRBD2. The CDR3 extends over 17 amino acids. The germline gives CDR1 SGHTA, CDR2 FQGNSA. The CDR3 here is CASGSNPASGWPDTQYF. CDR3 in DNA: TGTGCCAGCGGATCGAACCCGGCTAGCGGATGGCCAGATACGCAATATTTT.

Concerning this clonotype itself: One base away lies a much larger clone, so this may be a sequencing read error. The rearrangement links TRBV7-9 to TRBJ1-1, with D uncertain. Germline CDR1 SEHNR, CDR2 FQNEAQ (reference sequence). The CDR3 has 14 amino acids. Here the CDR3 reads CASSLSGVNTGAFF. Written as DNA, the CDR3 is TGTGCCAGCAGCTTAAGTGGTGTGAACACTGGAGCTTTCTTT. The complete variable domain, with remaining parts taken from reference TRBV7-9 and TRBJ1-1, reads DTGVSQNPRHKITKRGQNVTFRCDPISEHNRLYWYRQTLGQGPEFLTYFQNEAQLEKSRLLSDRFSAERPKGSFSTLEIQRTEQGDSAMYLCASSLSGVNTGAFFGQGTRLTVV.